This TCR beta chain originates from a study of T cells in Graves' hyperthyroidism and ophthalmopathy. Study findings and constraints: Ophthalmopathy was model-predicted a median about 7.1 months pre-onset.

Template material for amplifying TCR beta CDR3 regions consisted of RNA transcripts. With the HTBI primer set, the TCR CDR3 went through a first round of RT-PCR. Each CDR3 protein gets one entry after TCRdb re-called the multiplex PCR reads with MiXCR. The data contain roughly 250,000 distinct CDR3 sequences, about 15% of them singletons. The sample holds many counts of this clonotype. What it binds is not known. This clonotype originated in a woman aged 40 to 50 with Graves' hyperthyroidism that later progressed to Graves' ophthalmopathy. The sample consisted of blood.

The CDR3 nucleotides read TGTGCCAGCGGAGGGCAGACAGTTAGCAATCAGCCCCAGCATTTT. This sequence encodes CASGGQTVSNQPQHF. The chain uses TRBV2 and TRBJ1-5; D is perhaps TRBD1 (5 bases). Germline V gene lookup returns CDR1 SNHLY and CDR2 FYNNEI. This CDR3 contains 15 residues. The V end was cut by 8 bases, the J end by 0 bases, with 14 bases between.